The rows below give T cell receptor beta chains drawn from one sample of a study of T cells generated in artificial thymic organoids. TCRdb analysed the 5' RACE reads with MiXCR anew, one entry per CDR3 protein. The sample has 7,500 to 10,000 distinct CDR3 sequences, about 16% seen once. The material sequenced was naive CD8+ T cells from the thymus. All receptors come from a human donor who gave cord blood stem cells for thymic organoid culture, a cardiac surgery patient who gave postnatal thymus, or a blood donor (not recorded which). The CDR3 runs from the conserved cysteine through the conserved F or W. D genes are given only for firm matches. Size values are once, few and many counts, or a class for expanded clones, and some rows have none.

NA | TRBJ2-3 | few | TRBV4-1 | CASSFRTGSTDTQYF | TGCGCCAGCAGCTTCCGGACGGGTTCCACAGATACGCAGTATTTT
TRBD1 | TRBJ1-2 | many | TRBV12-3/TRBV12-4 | CASSSGTGVGGYTF | TGTGCCAGCAGTTCCGGGACAGGGGTTGGGGGCTACACCTTC
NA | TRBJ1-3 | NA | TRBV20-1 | CCATAVKRLIQDSGNTIYF | TGCTGTGCTACTGCGGTCAAGAGACTCATCCAAGACTCTGGAAACACCATATATTTT
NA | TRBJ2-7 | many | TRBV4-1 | CASSHPRGDLRYEQYF | TGCGCCAGCAGCCATCCGAGGGGGGACTTAAGATACGAGCAGTACTTC
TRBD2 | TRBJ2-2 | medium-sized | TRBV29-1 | CSVEVAGVASPGELFF | TGCAGCGTTGAAGTAGCGGGCGTTGCCTCCCCCGGGGAGCTGTTTTTT
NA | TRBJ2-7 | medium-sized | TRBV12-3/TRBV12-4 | CASSLGTETEQYF | TGTGCCAGCAGTTTAGGGACCGAGACGGAGCAGTACTTC
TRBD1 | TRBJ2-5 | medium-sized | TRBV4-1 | CASSQDWQGVTETQYF | TGCGCCAGCAGCCAAGATTGGCAGGGGGTAACGGAGACCCAGTACTTC
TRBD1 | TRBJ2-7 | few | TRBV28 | CASSLTGTSYEQYF | TGTGCCAGCAGTTTGACAGGGACCTCCTACGAGCAGTACTTC
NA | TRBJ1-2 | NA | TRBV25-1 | CASSETGFGYTF | TGTGCCAGCAGTGAGACAGGTTTTGGCTACACCTTC
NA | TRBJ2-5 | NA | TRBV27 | CASRSAVETRGETQYF | TGTGCCAGCAGATCCGCGGTTGAGACGAGGGGGGAGACCCAGTACTTC
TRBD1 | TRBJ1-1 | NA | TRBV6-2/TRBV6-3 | CASRRQGAPVEAFF | TGTGCCAGCAGGCGACAGGGGGCGCCGGTTGAAGCTTTCTTT
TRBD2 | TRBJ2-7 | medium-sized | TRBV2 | CASSSLLGLAYYEQYF | TGTGCCAGCTCGTCTCTCCTGGGACTAGCGTACTACGAGCAGTACTTC
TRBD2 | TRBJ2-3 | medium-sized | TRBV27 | CASSLSLAVSDTQYF | TGTGCCAGCAGTTTATCACTAGCGGTCTCAGATACGCAGTATTTT